The clone carrying this T cell receptor (beta chain) occurred many times. Its antigen is not known. Using its own MiXCR run on the 5' RACE reads, TCRdb lists one record per CDR3 protein. The sample includes around 28,000 distinct CDR3 sequences, 30% of them seen just once. The data stem from a study of CD8 T cells in ankylosing spondylitis. Whole-study findings and limits: Within peripheral blood, clones linked to disease were CD8+ and relatively rare. Blood from ankylosing spondylitis patients appeared to carry a characteristic roughly 8-variant TCR beta motif.

The CDR3 spans 16 residues. V was pared by 0 bases and J by 2 bases, with 3 bases of the junction left unmatched. Germline-derived CDR1 and CDR2 are LGHNA and YNFKEQ. The rearrangement links TRBV4-2 to TRBJ2-2, with 7 bases identical to TRBD2. The receptor was isolated from a male donor with ankylosing spondylitis. Sequenced: synovial fluid, either unsorted or a sorted T cell fraction (not recorded which). The chain's CDR3 is CASSQELATNTGELFF. CDR3 nucleotide sequence: TGTGCCAGCAGCCAAGAACTAGCGACTAACACCGGGGAGCTGTTTTTT.